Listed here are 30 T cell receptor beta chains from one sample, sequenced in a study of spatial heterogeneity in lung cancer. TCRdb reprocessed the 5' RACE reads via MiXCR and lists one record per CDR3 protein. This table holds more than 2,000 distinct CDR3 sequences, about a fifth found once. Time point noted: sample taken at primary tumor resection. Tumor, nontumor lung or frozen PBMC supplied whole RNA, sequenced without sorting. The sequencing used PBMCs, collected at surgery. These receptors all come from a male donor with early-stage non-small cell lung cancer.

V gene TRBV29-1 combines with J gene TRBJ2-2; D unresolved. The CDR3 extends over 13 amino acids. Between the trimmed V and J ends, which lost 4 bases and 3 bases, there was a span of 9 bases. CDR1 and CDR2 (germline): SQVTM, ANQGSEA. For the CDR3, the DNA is TGCAGCGTTGGAAGTGGGGACACCGGGGAGCTGTTTTTT. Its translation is CSVGSGDTGELFF.

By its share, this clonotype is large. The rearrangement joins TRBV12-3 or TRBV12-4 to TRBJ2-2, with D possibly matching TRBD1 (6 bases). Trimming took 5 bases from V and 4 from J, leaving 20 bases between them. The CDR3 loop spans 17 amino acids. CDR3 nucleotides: TGTGCCAGCAGTACCACAGGGATTGCGACGAGCACCGGGGAGCTGTTTTTT. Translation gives CASSTTGIATSTGELFF.

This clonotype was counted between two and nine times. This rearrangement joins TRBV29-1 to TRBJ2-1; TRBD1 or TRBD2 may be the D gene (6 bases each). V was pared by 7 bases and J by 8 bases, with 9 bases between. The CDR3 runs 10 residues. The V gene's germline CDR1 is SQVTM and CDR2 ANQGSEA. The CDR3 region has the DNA TGCAGCGAGGGGGGAGATGAGCAGTTCTTC. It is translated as CSEGGDEQFF.

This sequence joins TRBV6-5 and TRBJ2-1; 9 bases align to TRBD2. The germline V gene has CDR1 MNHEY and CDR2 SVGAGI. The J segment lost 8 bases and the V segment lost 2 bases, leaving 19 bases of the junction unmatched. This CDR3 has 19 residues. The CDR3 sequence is CASSYARVAGAGRHDEQFF. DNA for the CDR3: TGTGCCAGCAGTTACGCCAGGGTAGCGGGAGCCGGGCGGCACGATGAGCAGTTCTTC.

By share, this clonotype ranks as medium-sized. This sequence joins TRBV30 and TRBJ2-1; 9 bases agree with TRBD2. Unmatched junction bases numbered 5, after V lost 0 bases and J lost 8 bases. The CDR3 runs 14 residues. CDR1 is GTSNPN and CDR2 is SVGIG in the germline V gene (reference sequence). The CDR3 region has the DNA TGTGCCTGGAGTGTAGGCGGGGGGGCAGATGAGCAGTTCTTC. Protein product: CAWSVGGGADEQFF.

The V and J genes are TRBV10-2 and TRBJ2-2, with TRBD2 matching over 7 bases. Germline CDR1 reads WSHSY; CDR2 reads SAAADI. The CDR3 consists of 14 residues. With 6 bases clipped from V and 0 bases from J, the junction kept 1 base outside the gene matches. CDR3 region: CASSREANTGELFF. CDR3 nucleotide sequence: TGCGCCAGCAGCCGGGAGGCGAACACCGGGGAGCTGTTTTTT.

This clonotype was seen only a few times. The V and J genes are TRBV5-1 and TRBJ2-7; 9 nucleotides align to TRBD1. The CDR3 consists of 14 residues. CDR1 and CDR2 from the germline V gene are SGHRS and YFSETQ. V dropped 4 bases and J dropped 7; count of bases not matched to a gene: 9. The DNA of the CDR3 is TGCGCCAGCAGCACGGGACAGGGTATGGTGGAGCAGTACTTC. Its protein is CASSTGQGMVEQYF.

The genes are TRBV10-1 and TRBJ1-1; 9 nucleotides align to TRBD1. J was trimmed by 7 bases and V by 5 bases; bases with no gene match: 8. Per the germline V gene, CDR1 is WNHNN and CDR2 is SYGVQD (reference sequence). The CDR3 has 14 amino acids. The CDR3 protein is CASSKTGGQFEAFF. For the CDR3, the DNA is TGCGCCAGCAGTAAGACAGGGGGACAATTTGAAGCTTTCTTT.

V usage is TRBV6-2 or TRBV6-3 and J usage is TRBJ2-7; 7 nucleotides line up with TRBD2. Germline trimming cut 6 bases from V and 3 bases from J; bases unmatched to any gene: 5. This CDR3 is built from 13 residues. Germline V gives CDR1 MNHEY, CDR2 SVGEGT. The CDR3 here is CASSPGGLYEQYF. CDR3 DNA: TGTGCCAGCAGCCCGGGAGGCCTCTACGAGCAGTACTTC.

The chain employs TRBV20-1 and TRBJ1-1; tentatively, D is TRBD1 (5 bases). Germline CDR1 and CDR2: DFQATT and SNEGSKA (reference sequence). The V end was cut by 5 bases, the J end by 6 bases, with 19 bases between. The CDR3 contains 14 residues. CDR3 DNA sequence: TGCAGTGCTGAAGCCCTGAACGAAGGGGCTGAAGCTTTCTTT. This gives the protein CSAEALNEGAEAFF.

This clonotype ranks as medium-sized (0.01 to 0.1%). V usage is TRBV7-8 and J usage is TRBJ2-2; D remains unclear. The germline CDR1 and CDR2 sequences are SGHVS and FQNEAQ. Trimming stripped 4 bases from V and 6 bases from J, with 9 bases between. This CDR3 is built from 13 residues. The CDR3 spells CASSSFDSGELFF. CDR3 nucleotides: TGTGCCAGCAGCTCTTTCGACTCCGGGGAGCTGTTTTTT.

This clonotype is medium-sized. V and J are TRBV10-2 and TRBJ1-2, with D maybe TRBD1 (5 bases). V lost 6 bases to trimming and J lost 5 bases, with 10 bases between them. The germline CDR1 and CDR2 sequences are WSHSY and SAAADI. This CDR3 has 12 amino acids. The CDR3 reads CASSGQLYGYTF. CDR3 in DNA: TGCGCCAGCAGCGGACAACTGTATGGCTACACCTTC.

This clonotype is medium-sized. DNA for the CDR3: TGTGCCAGCAGTCAACCCCTCAACCACGACTACGAGCAGTACTTC. Translating it yields CASSQPLNHDYEQYF. This rearrangement joins TRBV28 to TRBJ2-7; D is unclear. The CDR3 contains 15 residues. Germline assignment: CDR1 MDHEN and CDR2 SYDVKM. V was cut by 5 bases and J by 3 bases, with 17 bases left in between.

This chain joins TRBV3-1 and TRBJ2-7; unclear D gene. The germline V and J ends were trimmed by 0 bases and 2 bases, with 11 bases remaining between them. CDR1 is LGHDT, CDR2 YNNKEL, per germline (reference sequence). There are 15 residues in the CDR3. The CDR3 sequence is CASSQDLSQTYEQYF. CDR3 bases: TGTGCCAGCAGCCAAGATTTGTCACAGACCTACGAGCAGTACTTC.

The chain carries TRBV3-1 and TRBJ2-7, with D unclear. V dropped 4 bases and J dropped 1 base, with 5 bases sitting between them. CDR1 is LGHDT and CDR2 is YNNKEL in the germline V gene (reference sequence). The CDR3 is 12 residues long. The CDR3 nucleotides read TGTGCCAGCAGCCTAGTTTCCTACGAGCAGTACTTC. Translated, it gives CASSLVSYEQYF.

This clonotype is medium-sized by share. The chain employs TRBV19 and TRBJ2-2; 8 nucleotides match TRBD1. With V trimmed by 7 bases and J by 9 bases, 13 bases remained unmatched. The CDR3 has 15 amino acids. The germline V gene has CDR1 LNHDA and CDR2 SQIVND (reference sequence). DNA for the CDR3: TGTGCCAGTACCCCTGACGGGACAGGTTTCCGGGAGCTGTTTTTT. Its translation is CASTPDGTGFRELFF.

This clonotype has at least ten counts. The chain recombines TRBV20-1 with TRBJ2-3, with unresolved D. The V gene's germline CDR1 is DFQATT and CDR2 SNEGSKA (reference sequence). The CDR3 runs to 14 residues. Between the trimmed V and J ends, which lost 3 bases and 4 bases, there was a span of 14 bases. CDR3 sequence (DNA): TGCAGTGCTAGCATCAAGGGTTGGGCAGATACGCAGTATTTT. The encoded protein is CSASIKGWADTQYF.

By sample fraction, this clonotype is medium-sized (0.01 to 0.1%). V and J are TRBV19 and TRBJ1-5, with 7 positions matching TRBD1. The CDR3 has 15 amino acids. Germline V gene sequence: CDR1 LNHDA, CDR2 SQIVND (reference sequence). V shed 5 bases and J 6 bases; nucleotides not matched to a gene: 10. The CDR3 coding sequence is TGTGCCAGTAGTGACAGGGCTCAAGCTAGTCAGCCCCAGCATTTT. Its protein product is CASSDRAQASQPQHF.

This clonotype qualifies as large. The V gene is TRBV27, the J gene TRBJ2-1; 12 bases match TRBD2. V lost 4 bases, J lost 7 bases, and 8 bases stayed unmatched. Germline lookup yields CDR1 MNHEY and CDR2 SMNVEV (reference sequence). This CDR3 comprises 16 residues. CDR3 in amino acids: CASSSPWTSGTNEQFF. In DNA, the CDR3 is TGTGCCAGCAGTTCTCCCTGGACTAGCGGGACGAATGAGCAGTTCTTC.

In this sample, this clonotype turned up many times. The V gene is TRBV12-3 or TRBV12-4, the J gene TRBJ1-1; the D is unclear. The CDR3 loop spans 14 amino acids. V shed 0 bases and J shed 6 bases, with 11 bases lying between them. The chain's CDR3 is CASSLARVEAEAFF. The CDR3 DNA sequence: TGTGCCAGCAGTTTAGCGCGCGTTGAGGCTGAAGCTTTCTTT.

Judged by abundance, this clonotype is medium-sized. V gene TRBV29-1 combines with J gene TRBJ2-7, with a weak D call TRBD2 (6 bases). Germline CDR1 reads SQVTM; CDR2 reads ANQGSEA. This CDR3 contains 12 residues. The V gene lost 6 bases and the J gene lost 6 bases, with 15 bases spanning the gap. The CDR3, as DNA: TGCAGCGTCAACAACCTCGGGGGCGAGCAGTACTTC. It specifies CSVNNLGGEQYF.

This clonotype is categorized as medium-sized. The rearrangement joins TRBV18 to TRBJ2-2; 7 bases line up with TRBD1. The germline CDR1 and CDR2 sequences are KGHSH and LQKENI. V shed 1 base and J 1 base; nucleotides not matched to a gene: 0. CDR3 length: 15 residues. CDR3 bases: TGTGCCAGCTCACCACGACAGGGGAACACCGGGGAGCTGTTTTTT. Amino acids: CASSPRQGNTGELFF.

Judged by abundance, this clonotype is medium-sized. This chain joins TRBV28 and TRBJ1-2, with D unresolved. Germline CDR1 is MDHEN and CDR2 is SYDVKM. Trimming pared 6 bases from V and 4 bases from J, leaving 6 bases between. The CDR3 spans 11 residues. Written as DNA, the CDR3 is TGTGCCAGCAGGCACAGCTATGGCTACACCTTC. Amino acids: CASRHSYGYTF.

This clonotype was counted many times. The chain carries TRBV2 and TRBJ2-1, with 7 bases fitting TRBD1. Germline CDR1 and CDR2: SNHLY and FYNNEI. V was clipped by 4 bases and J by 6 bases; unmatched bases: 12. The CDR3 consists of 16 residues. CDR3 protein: CASSVWAGGASNEQFF. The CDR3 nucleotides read TGTGCCAGCAGTGTCTGGGCAGGGGGAGCTTCCAATGAGCAGTTCTTC.

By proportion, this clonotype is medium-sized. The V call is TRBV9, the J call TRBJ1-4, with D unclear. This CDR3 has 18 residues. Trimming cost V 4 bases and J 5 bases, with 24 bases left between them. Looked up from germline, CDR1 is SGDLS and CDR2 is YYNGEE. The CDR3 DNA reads TGTGCCAGCAGCTCCCCCCCGGACGCACACGATCCCAATGAAAAACTGTTTTTT. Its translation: CASSSPPDAHDPNEKLFF. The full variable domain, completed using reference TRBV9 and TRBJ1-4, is DSGVTQTPKHLITATGQRVTLRCSPRSGDLSVYWYQQSLDQGLQFLIQYYNGEERAKGNILERFSAQQFPDLHSELNLSSLELGDSALYFCASSSPPDAHDPNEKLFFGSGTQLSVL.

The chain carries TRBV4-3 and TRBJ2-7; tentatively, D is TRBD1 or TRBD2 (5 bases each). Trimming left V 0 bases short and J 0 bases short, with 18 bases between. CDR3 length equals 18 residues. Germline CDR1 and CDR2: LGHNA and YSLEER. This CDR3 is CASSQDYLGVAYSYEQYF. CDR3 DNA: TGCGCCAGCAGCCAAGACTATCTAGGGGTAGCGTACTCCTACGAGCAGTACTTC.

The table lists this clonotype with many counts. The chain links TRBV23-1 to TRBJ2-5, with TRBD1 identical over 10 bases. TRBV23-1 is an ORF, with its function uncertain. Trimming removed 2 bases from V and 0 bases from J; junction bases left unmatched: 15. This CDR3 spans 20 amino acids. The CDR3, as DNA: TGCGCCAGCAGTCAAGCACGGGACAGGGGCGACTGCCCGTACCAAGAGACCCAGTACTTC. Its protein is CASSQARDRGDCPYQETQYF.

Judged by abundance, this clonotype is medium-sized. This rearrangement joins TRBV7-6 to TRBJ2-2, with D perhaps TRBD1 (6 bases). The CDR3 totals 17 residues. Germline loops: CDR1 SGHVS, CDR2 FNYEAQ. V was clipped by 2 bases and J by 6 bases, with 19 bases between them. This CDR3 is CASSLKFTQGPPGELFF. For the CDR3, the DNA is TGTGCCAGCAGCTTAAAATTCACCCAGGGGCCTCCCGGGGAGCTGTTTTTT.

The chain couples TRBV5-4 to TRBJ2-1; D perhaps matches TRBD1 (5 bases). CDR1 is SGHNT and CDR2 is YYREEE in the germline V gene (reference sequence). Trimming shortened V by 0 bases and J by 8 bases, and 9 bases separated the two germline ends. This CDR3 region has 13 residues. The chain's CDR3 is CASSLAQGDEQFF. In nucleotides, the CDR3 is TGTGCCAGCAGCTTGGCTCAGGGCGATGAGCAGTTCTTC.

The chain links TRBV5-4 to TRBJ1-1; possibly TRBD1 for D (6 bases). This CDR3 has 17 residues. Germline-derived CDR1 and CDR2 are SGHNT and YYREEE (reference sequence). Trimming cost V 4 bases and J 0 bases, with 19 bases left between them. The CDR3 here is CASSTYSGTTMNTEAFF. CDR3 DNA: TGTGCCAGCAGCACCTACTCCGGGACAACCATGAACACTGAAGCTTTCTTT.